The following is a T cell receptor beta chain sequence with its context. The entry originates in a study of cytomegalovirus exposure and HLA in healthy donors. Germline V gives CDR1 LGHNA, CDR2 YNFKEQ. The CDR3 sequence is 12 residues long. With V trimmed by 1 base and J by 11 bases, 1 base remained unmatched. Primers included in the PCR were 60 Vbeta and 13 Jbeta primers. Clones were read by immunoSEQ multiplex PCR, and TCRdb kept only the in-frame ones, dropping some. The sample contains about 140,000 clones, 75% to 80% of which appear only once. Sequenced material: PBMCs. The chain employs TRBV4-2 and TRBJ1-4, with 7 positions matching TRBD1. The receptor was isolated from a woman between 45 and 60 years old in good health and CMV-seronegative. The CDR3 DNA follows: TGTGCCAGCAGCCAAGTAGGGGGCAAACTGTTTTTT. Its translation is CASSQVGGKLFF.